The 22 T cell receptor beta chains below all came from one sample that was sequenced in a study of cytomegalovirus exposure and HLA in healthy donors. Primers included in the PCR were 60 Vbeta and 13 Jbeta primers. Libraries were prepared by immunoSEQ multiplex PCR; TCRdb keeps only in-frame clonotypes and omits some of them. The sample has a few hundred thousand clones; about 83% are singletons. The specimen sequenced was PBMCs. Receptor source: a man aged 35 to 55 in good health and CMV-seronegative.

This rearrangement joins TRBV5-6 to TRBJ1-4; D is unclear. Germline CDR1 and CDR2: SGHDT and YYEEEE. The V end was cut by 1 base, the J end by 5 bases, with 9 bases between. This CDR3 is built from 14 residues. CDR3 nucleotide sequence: TGTGCCAGCAGCTTGACAGCGGGAAATGAAAAACTGTTTTTT. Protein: CASSLTAGNEKLFF.

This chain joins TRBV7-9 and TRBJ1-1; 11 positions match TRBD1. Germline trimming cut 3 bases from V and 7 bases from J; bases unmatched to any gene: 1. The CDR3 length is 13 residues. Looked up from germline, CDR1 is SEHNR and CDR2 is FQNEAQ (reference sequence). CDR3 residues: CASSLDRGLEAFF. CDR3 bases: TGTGCCAGCAGCTTGGACAGGGGGCTTGAAGCTTTCTTT.

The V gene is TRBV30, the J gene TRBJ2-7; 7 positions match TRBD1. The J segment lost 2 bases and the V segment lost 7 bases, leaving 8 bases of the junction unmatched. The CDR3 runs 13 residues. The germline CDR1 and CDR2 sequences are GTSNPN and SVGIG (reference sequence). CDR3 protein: CAFTGAFPYEQYF. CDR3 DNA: TGTGCCTTCACAGGGGCCTTCCCCTACGAGCAGTACTTC. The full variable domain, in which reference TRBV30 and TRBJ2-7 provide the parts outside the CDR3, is SQTIHQWPATLVQPVGSPLSLECTVEGTSNPNLYWYRQAAGRGLQLLFYSVGIGQISSEVPQNLSASRPQDRQFILSSKKLLLSDSGFYLCAFTGAFPYEQYFGPGTRLTVT.

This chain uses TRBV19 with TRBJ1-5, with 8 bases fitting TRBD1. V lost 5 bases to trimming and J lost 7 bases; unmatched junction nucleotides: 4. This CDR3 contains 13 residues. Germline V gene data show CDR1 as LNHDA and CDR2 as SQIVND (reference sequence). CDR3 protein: CASSGDRYQPQHF. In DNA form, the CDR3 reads TGTGCCAGTAGTGGGGACAGGTACCAGCCCCAGCATTTT. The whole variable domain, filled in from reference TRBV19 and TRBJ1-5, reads DGGITQSPKYLFRKEGQNVTLSCEQNLNHDAMYWYRQDPGQGLRLIYYSQIVNDFQKGDIAEGYSVSREKKESFPLTVTSAQKNPTAFYLCASSGDRYQPQHFGDGTRLSIL.

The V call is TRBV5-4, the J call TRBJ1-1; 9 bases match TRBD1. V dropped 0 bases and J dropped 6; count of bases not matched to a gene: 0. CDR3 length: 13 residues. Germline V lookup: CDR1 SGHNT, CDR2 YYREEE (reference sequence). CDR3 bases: TGTGCCAGCAGCTTGGGACAGGGGGCTGAAGCTTTCTTT. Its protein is CASSLGQGAEAFF.

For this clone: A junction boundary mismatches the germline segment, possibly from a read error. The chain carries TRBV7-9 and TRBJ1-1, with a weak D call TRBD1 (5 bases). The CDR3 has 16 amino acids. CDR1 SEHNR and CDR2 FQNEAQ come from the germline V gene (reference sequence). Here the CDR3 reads CSSSLRQGEPYTEAFF. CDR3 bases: TGTTCCAGCAGCTTAAGGCAGGGTGAACCTTACACTGAAGCTTTCTTT. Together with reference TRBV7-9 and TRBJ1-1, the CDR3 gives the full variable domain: DTGVSQNPRHKITKRGQNVTFRCDPISEHNRLYWYRQTLGQGPEFLTYFQNEAQLEKSRLLSDRFSAERPKGSFSTLEIQRTEQGDSAMYLCSSSLRQGEPYTEAFFGQGTRLTVV.

CDR3 nucleotide sequence: TGTGCCAGCAGCTTAATAGCGTCGGAGACCCAGTACTTC. It yields the protein CASSLIASETQYF. J is TRBJ2-5 and V is TRBV7-3, with D maybe TRBD2 (5 bases). The germline gives CDR1 SGHTA, CDR2 FQGTGA. This CDR3 region has 13 residues. The germline V and J ends were trimmed by 1 base and 5 bases, with 8 bases remaining between them. Filled out from reference TRBV7-3 and TRBJ2-5, the complete variable domain reads GAGVSQTPSNKVTEKGKYVELRCDPISGHTALYWYRQSLGQGPEFLIYFQGTGAADDSGLPNDRFFAVRPEGSVSTLKIQRTERGDSAVYLCASSLIASETQYFGPGTRLLVL.

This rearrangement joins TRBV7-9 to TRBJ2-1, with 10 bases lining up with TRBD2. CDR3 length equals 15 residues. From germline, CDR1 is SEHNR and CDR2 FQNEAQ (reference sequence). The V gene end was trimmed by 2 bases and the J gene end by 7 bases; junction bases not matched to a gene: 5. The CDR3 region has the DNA TGTGCCAGCAGCTTAAGGAGCGGGGGGGCGAATGAGCAGTTCTTC. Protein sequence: CASSLRSGGANEQFF.

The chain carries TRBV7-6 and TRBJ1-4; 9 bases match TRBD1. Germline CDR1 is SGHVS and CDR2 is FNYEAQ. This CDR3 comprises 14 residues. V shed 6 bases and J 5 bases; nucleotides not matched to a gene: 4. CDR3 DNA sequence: TGTGCCAGCAGTTTGGGACAGGGAAATGAAAAACTGTTTTTT. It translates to CASSLGQGNEKLFF.

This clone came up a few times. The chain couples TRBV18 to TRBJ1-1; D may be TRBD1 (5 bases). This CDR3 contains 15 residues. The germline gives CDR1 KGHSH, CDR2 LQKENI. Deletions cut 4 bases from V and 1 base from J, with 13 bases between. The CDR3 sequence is CASSLAGLGNTEAFF. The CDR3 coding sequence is TGTGCCAGCTCACTCGCGGGGCTGGGGAACACTGAAGCTTTCTTT.

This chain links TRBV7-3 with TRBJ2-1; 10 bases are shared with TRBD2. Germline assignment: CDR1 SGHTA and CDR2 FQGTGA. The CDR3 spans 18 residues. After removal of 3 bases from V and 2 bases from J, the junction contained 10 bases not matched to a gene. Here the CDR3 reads CASSLVSSGSPPYNEQFF. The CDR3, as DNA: TGTGCCAGCAGCTTGGTTTCTAGCGGGAGTCCCCCCTACAATGAGCAGTTCTTC.

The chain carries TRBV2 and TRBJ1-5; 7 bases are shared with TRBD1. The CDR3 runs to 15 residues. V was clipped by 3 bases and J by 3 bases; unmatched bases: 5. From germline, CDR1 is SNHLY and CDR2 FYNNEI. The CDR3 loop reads CASSEGGQFNQPQHF. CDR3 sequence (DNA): TGTGCCAGCAGTGAGGGGGGACAGTTCAATCAGCCCCAGCATTTT.

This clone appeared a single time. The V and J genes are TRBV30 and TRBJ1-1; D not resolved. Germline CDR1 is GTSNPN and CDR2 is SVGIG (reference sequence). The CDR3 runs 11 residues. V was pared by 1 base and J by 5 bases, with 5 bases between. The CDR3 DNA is TGTGCCTGGAGTGGTGAGACTGAAGCTTTCTTT. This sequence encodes CAWSGETEAFF.

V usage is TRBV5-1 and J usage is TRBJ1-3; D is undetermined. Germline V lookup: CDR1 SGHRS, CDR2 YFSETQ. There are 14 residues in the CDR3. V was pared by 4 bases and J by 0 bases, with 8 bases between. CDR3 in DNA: TGCGCCAGCAGCGCAGAAATCTCTGGAAACACCATATATTTT. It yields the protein CASSAEISGNTIYF.

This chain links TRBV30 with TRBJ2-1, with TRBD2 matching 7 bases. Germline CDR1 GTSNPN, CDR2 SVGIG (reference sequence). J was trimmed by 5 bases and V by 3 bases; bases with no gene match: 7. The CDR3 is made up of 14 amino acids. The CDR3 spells CAWSLGAGHNEQFF. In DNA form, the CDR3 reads TGTGCCTGGAGCCTTGGAGCGGGGCACAATGAGCAGTTCTTC.

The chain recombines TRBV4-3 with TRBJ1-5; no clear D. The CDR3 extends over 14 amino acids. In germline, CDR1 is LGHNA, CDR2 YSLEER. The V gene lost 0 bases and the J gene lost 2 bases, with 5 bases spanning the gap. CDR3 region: CASSQDYGNQPQHF. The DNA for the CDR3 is TGCGCCAGCAGCCAAGATTATGGCAATCAGCCCCAGCATTTT.

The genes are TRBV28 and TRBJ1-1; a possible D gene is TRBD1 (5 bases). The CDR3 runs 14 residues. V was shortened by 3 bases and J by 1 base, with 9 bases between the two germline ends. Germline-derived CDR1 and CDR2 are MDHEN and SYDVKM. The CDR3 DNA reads TGTGCCAGCAGTTTCCCCACAGGGAACACTGAAGCTTTCTTT. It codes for CASSFPTGNTEAFF.

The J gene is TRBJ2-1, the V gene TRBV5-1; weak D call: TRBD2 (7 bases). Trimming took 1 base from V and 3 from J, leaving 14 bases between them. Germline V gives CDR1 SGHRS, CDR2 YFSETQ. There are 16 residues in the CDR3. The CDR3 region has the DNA TGCGCCAGCAGCTTGCAAGTGGGGGGGCACTACAATGAGCAGTTCTTC. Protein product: CASSLQVGGHYNEQFF.

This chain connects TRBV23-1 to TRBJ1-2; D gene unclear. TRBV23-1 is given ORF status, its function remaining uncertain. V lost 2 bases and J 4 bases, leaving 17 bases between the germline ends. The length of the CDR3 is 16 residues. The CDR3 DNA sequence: TGCGCCAGCAGTCAAAACGGGTACTCACTTATCTATGGCTACACCTTC. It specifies CASSQNGYSLIYGYTF.

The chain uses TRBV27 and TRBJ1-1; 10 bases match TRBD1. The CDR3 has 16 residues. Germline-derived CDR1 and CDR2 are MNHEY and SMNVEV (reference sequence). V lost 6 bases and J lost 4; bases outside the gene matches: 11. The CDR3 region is CASSLMTGGHGTEAFF. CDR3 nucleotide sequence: TGTGCCAGCAGCCTAATGACAGGGGGCCATGGCACTGAAGCTTTCTTT.

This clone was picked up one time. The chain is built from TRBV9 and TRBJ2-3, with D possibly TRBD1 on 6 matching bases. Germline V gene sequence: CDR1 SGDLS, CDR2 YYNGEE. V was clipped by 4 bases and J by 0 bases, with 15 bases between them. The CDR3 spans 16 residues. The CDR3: CASSILGHISTDTQYF. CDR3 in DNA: TGTGCCAGCAGCATACTGGGACACATTAGCACAGATACGCAGTATTTT.

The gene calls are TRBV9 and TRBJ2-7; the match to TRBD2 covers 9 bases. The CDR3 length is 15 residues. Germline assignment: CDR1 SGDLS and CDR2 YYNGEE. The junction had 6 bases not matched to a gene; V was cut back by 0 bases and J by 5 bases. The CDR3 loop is CASSVAASGMDEQYF. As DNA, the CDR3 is TGTGCCAGCAGCGTAGCGGCTAGCGGGATGGACGAGCAGTACTTC.